This is a list of T cell receptor beta chains from one sample in a study of patients and donors after allogeneic stem cell transplantation. TCRdb reanalysed the RT-PCR reads using MiXCR and keeps one entry per CDR3 protein. This table has about a million distinct CDR3 sequences, roughly 18% appearing once. The material sequenced was blood, either unsorted or a sorted T cell fraction (not recorded which). These receptors came from a human donor who was either an allogeneic HSCT recipient or a stem cell or donor lymphocyte infusion donor (not recorded which). It is not recorded whose cells these are; they may come from a transplant donor. Each CDR3 is given with its conserved first and last residue. Fields, in order: D gene, J gene, V gene, clone size, CDR3 DNA, CDR3 protein. A D gene is named only where the DNA matches it firmly. A clone size is listed for some rows: how often the clone was seen (once, few, many), or a class if it is expanded.

>TRBD2|TRBJ2-2|TRBV6-2/TRBV6-3|NA
TGTGCCACCCGTTTAGCGGGCACCACCGGGGAGCTGTTTTTT
CATRLAGTTGELFF
>TRBD2|TRBJ2-5|TRBV9|NA
TGTGCCAGCAGCGTACGGCGGGAGGGCCAAGAGACCCAGTACTTC
CASSVRREGQETQYF
>NA|TRBJ2-3|TRBV12-3/TRBV12-4|few
TGTGCCAGCAGTTTCTTGGGGGGGGGCGCGCCAGATACGCAGTATTTT
CASSFLGGGAPDTQYF
>TRBD2|TRBJ2-1|TRBV20-1|NA
TGCAGTGCAAGAGGGGGAGCGGGAGGGCCTAGTTACAATGAGCAGTTCTTC
CSARGGAGGPSYNEQFF
>TRBD2|TRBJ2-1|TRBV6-5|NA
TGTGCCAGCAGTTACTCGAGCGGGGGTGATGAGCAGTTCTTC
CASSYSSGGDEQFF
>NA|TRBJ1-1|TRBV30|few
TGTGCCCGCCAAGGGACGAAGAACACTGAAGCTTTCTTT
CARQGTKNTEAFF
>NA|TRBJ1-6|TRBV4-3|NA
TGCGCCAGCAGCTTAGAGGGAGGCGGTGAGGTCCTCCACTTT
CASSLEGGGEVLHF
>NA|TRBJ1-1|TRBV4-3|few
TGCGCCAGCAGCCAAGGCGGGGTAGGGGGCACTGAAGCTTTCTTT
CASSQGGVGGTEAFF
>TRBD1|TRBJ1-6|TRBV7-3|NA
TGTGCCAGCAGCTTGACAGGGGTCCTTAATTCACCCCTCCACTTT
CASSLTGVLNSPLHF
>TRBD2|TRBJ2-3|TRBV29-1|few
TGCAGCTCGAAACCGGGACTAGCGGTTAGCACAGATACGCAGTATTTT
CSSKPGLAVSTDTQYF
>TRBD2|TRBJ2-7|TRBV12-3/TRBV12-4|NA
TGTGCCAGCAGCCCCGGGACTAGCGGGAGGAGGTACGAGCAGTACTTC
CASSPGTSGRRYEQYF
>NA|TRBJ1-1|TRBV10-3|NA
TGTGCCATCAAAACAGGCGACTTGAACACTGAAGCTTTCTTT
CAIKTGDLNTEAFF
>NA|TRBJ2-2|TRBV11-2|few
TGTGCCAGCAGCTTGTCCGGAGGGAAGGAAACCGGGGAGCTGTTTTTT
CASSLSGGKETGELFF
>TRBD1|TRBJ1-2|TRBV5-1|few
TGCGCCAGCAGCCTGGACACGACAGGGCCAAAACACTATGGCTACACCTTC
CASSLDTTGPKHYGYTF
>NA|TRBJ2-1|TRBV10-3|NA
TGTGCCATCAAGCTCGAAGGGACACTCGCCTACAATGAGCAGTTCTTC
CAIKLEGTLAYNEQFF
>TRBD2|TRBJ2-5|TRBV30|NA
TGTGCCTGGAGTGAACTAGCGGGTTTGGAGACCCAGTACTTC
CAWSELAGLETQYF
>NA|TRBJ2-1|TRBV12-3/TRBV12-4|few
TGTGCCAGCAGTTCAGGGGGGGGTAAAATATACAATGAGCAGTTCTTC
CASSSGGGKIYNEQFF
>NA|TRBJ2-3|TRBV7-8|few
TGTGCCAGCAGTCGACACCCTAGCGCCAGCACAGATACGCAGTATTTT
CASSRHPSASTDTQYF
>TRBD1|TRBJ1-3|TRBV20-1|NA
TGCAGTGCTAGAGCCGGGACAGGTACTGGAAACACCATATATTTT
CSARAGTGTGNTIYF
>TRBD2|TRBJ2-7|TRBV20-1|NA
TGCAGTGCTAGAGTTGGGTCAGCGGGGAACTCCTACGAGCAGTACTTC
CSARVGSAGNSYEQYF
>NA|TRBJ1-2|TRBV4-1|many
TGCGCCAGCAGCCCTAAGACCGGGACGACCTATGGCTACACCTTC
CASSPKTGTTYGYTF
>NA|TRBJ2-1|TRBV15|few
TGTGCCACCAGCAGAGGAGGACCCTCCTACAATGAGCAGTTCTTC
CATSRGGPSYNEQFF
>NA|TRBJ2-2|TRBV5-1|few
TGCGCCAGCAGCTTGGTCGCAACCGGGGAGCTGTTTTTT
CASSLVATGELFF
>NA|TRBJ2-3|TRBV5-1|few
TGCGCCAGCAGCTTGCAGTTGGGGACAAGGCGCACAGATACGCAGTATTTT
CASSLQLGTRRTDTQYF
>TRBD1|TRBJ2-3|TRBV11-3|NA
TGTGCCAGCAGCTTCCGGACAGGGGCAGATACGCAGTATTTT
CASSFRTGADTQYF
>NA|TRBJ2-6|TRBV5-1|NA
TGCGCCAGCAGCCCATACTACGGGAAGAGAGTGCACTCTGGGGCCAACGTCCTGACTTTC
CASSPYYGKRVHSGANVLTF
>TRBD1|TRBJ2-7|TRBV25-1|NA
TGTGCCAGCAGTGAGCCCCGTGAGACAGGGGCGGCCGGGGAGCAGTACTTC
CASSEPRETGAAGEQYF
>NA|TRBJ2-7|TRBV27|NA
TGTGCCAGCAGTTTATCCCAAACCGGGGACGAGCAGTACTTC
CASSLSQTGDEQYF
>NA|TRBJ2-3|TRBV9|NA
TGTGCCAGCAGCGTAGCTGGGGGGCGGGATACGCAGTATTTT
CASSVAGGRDTQYF
>NA|TRBJ2-7|TRBV6-5|NA
TGTGCCAGCAGTTACTCGAGGGGGGCGCGAGAGCAGTACTTC
CASSYSRGAREQYF
>TRBD1|TRBJ2-7|TRBV18|few
TGTGCCAGCTTCCGGACAGGGGAGATCTACGAGCAGTACTTC
CASFRTGEIYEQYF